The source of this T cell receptor (beta chain) is a study of blood T cell repertoires in COVID-19. Study as a whole: The cDNA or gDNA used as material had been derived from T cells, B-cell-depleted T cells, or PBMCs.

CDR3 length: 13 residues. CDR1 is SNHLY and CDR2 is FYNNEI in the germline V gene. V shed 10 bases and J shed 2 bases, with 14 bases lying between them. Sequencing was performed with immunoSEQ multiplex PCR; in TCRdb, only in-frame clones are kept and a portion is missing. The table shows around 130,000 clones, with about 81% occurring only once. This clonotype originated in an elderly woman with acute or convalescent COVID-19. Source material: peripheral blood. The genes are TRBV2 and TRBJ2-5, with D perhaps TRBD2 (5 bases). In nucleotides, the CDR3 is TGTGCCACGGGATTAGCGTTACAAGAGACCCAGTACTTC. Amino acids: CATGLALQETQYF.